The rows below give T cell receptor beta chains drawn from one sample of a study of cytomegalovirus exposure and HLA in healthy donors. Sequencing was performed with immunoSEQ multiplex PCR; in TCRdb, only in-frame clones are kept and a portion is missing. This table has about 140,000 clones, 88% appearing once. Sequencing was carried out using PBMCs. These receptors all come from a woman aged 40-49 years in good health and CMV-seronegative. Each CDR3 is given with its conserved first and last residue. Fields, in order: D gene, V gene, J gene, clone size, CDR3 protein, CDR3 DNA. The D gene is left open where the match is weak. For some rows the clone size is stated as once, few or many, or as a class when expanded; others skip it.

-	TRBV5-1	TRBJ1-4	-	CASSLVSGSSNEKLFF	TGCGCCAGCAGCCTCGTCTCGGGTTCAAGTAATGAAAAACTGTTTTTT
-	TRBV15	TRBJ2-1	-	CATSRVGGIGPEQFF	TGTGCCACCAGCAGAGTGGGCGGGATTGGACCCGAGCAGTTCTTC
TRBD2	TRBV7-2	TRBJ2-1	-	CASSPLSGSIHNEQFF	TGTGCCAGCAGCCCCCTCAGCGGGAGTATCCACAATGAGCAGTTCTTC
-	TRBV11-2	TRBJ1-5	-	CASSFSEGQPQHF	TGTGCCAGCAGCTTCAGCGAGGGTCAGCCCCAGCATTTT
-	TRBV7-8	TRBJ1-6	-	CASRSRALDSPLHF	TGTGCCAGCAGGTCCAGGGCCTTGGATTCACCCCTCCACTTT
-	TRBV4-1	TRBJ1-1	once	CASTSSVSVMNTEAFF	TGCGCCAGCACCTCCTCCGTCTCGGTCATGAACACTGAAGCTTTCTTT
-	TRBV7-8	TRBJ2-1	-	CASSLILRQDEQFF	TGTGCCAGCAGCCTCATCCTCCGGCAGGATGAGCAGTTCTTC
-	TRBV11-3	TRBJ2-2	-	CASSTTGTGELFF	TGTGCCAGCAGCACTACCGGCACCGGGGAGCTGTTTTTT
-	TRBV6-1	TRBJ2-1	-	CASSEGSGPPRFF	TGTGCCAGCAGTGAAGGAAGCGGGCCCCCGAGGTTCTTC
-	TRBV28	TRBJ2-7	-	CASTSGAYEQYF	TGTGCCAGCACCTCTGGAGCCTACGAGCAGTACTTC
-	TRBV13	TRBJ2-4	-	CASSFRRRENIQYF	TGTGCCAGCAGCTTCCGACGACGGGAAAACATTCAGTACTTC
TRBD2	TRBV5-1	TRBJ2-5	-	CASSVTSGRGEETQYF	TGCGCCAGCAGCGTCACTAGCGGGAGAGGGGAAGAGACCCAGTACTTC
-	TRBV6-1	TRBJ1-1	-	CASSRGVNTEAFF	TGTGCCAGCAGCCGGGGAGTGAACACTGAAGCTTTCTTT
-	TRBV5-1	TRBJ1-4	-	CASSLDRGTAEKLFF	TGCGCCAGCAGCTTGGACAGAGGGACTGCTGAAAAACTGTTTTTT
TRBD1	TRBV6-5	TRBJ1-1	few	CASSYFQGATTEAFF	TGTGCCAGCAGTTACTTCCAGGGGGCAACCACTGAAGCTTTCTTT
TRBD1	TRBV5-5	TRBJ2-7	-	CASTPRWGTGGDEQYF	TGTGCCAGCACCCCACGGTGGGGGACAGGGGGCGACGAGCAGTACTTC
TRBD2	TRBV7-3	TRBJ2-1	-	CASSTGTSGRAWSYNEQFF	TGTGCCAGCAGCACCGGGACTAGCGGGAGGGCCTGGTCCTACAATGAGCAGTTCTTC
TRBD2	TRBV11-2	TRBJ2-2	-	CASSSEGAGANTGELFF	TGTGCCAGCAGCTCTGAGGGAGCGGGAGCGAACACCGGGGAGCTGTTTTTT
TRBD2	TRBV7-2	TRBJ2-4	-	CASSLGRLAGAQAKNIQYF	TGTGCCAGCAGCTTAGGCCGGCTAGCGGGAGCCCAAGCCAAAAACATTCAGTACTTC
TRBD2	TRBV11-3	TRBJ2-1	-	CASSQTSGSDSEQFF	TGTGCCAGCAGTCAGACTAGCGGGAGCGATAGTGAGCAGTTCTTC
-	TRBV28	TRBJ2-6	-	CASSLQGSGANVLTF	TGTGCCAGCAGTCTACAGGGCTCTGGGGCCAACGTCCTGACTTTC
-	TRBV5-1	TRBJ2-7	once	CASSLRGTAYEQYF	TGCGCCAGCAGCTTGAGGGGGACCGCCTACGAGCAGTACTTC
-	TRBV5-1	TRBJ2-5	-	CASSGQSQETQYF	TGCGCCAGCAGCGGACAGTCCCAAGAGACCCAGTACTTC
TRBD1	TRBV10-3	TRBJ1-5	-	CAIRQGAGQPQHF	TGTGCCATCAGACAGGGGGCTGGTCAGCCCCAGCATTTT
TRBD2	TRBV6-1	TRBJ2-7	-	CASRGESGRNYEQYF	TGTGCCAGCAGGGGGGAGAGCGGGAGAAACTACGAGCAGTACTTC
-	TRBV6-5	TRBJ2-7	-	CASSYTGATYEQYF	TGTGCCAGCAGTTACACGGGAGCTACCTACGAGCAGTACTTC
-	TRBV30	TRBJ1-6	-	CATGRRNSPLHF	TGTGCCACGGGAAGGCGTAATTCACCCCTCCACTTT
-	TRBV27	TRBJ1-5	-	CASSPGINQPQHF	TGTGCCAGCAGTCCAGGGATCAATCAGCCCCAGCATTTT
-	TRBV4-1	TRBJ2-4	-	CASSQNRAAKNIQYF	TGCGCCAGCAGCCAAAACAGGGCTGCCAAAAACATTCAGTACTTC
-	TRBV13	TRBJ1-5	-	CASSLGTTQPQHF	TGTGCCAGCAGCTTGGGCACCACGCAGCCCCAGCATTTT
TRBD2	TRBV13	TRBJ2-5	once	CASSSRLAGERETQYF	TGTGCCAGCAGCTCCCGACTAGCGGGAGAAAGAGAGACCCAGTACTTC
TRBD1	TRBV6-5	TRBJ2-1	-	CASRSGQGVSNEQFF	TGTGCCAGCAGATCGGGACAGGGGGTCAGCAATGAGCAGTTCTTC
TRBD1	TRBV7-2	TRBJ2-7	-	CASSMGQGAGYEQYF	TGTGCCAGCAGCATGGGACAGGGGGCGGGATACGAGCAGTACTTC
TRBD2	TRBV6-1	TRBJ2-7	-	CASRRGAGERYEQYF	TGTGCCAGCAGGAGGGGTGCGGGAGAGCGCTACGAGCAGTACTTC
-	TRBV5-4	TRBJ1-2	-	CASKSQGFDGYTF	TGTGCCAGCAAATCACAGGGTTTCGATGGCTACACCTTC
TRBD2	TRBV5-1	TRBJ2-2	-	CASSSLAGERVGGELFF	TGCGCCAGCAGCTCACTAGCGGGAGAACGTGTGGGCGGGGAGCTGTTTTTT
-	TRBV7-7	TRBJ2-5	once	CASSLIREKGETQYF	TGTGCTAGCAGCCTCATCAGGGAAAAGGGGGAGACCCAGTACTTC
TRBD1	TRBV5-1	TRBJ2-2	-	CASSQRTGSTGELFF	TGCGCCAGCAGCCAACGGACAGGGAGCACCGGGGAGCTGTTTTTT
-	TRBV7-9	TRBJ1-1	few	CASSLQANTEAFF	TGTGCCAGCAGCTTACAGGCGAACACTGAAGCTTTCTTT
-	TRBV7-9	TRBJ2-5	-	CSSSPSSETQYF	TGTTCCAGCAGCCCTTCAAGCGAGACCCAGTACTTC
TRBD1	TRBV11-2	TRBJ2-7	-	CASSRTGTGWEQYF	TGTGCCAGCAGCCGGACGGGGACAGGGTGGGAGCAGTACTTC
-	TRBV19	TRBJ2-7	-	CASSIGGQGPYEQYF	TGTGCCAGTAGTATAGGGGGCCAGGGCCCCTACGAGCAGTACTTC
-	TRBV4-1	TRBJ1-5	-	CASSQGPGNNQPQHF	TGCGCCAGCAGCCAGGGTCCGGGAAACAATCAGCCCCAGCATTTT